These 25 T cell receptor beta chains were all obtained from the same sample, sequenced in a study of shared clonotypes between healthy human individuals. Naive CD8 populations comprised CD45RO-negative cells positively selected for CCR7, excluding terminally differentiated effector memory CD45RA+ cells. The repertoire was sequenced with immunoSEQ multiplex PCR; TCRdb's copy has only in-frame clones and lacks some. The sample contains almost 700,000 clones, around 90% of which appear only once. Sequencing input: naive CD8+ T cells sorted from blood. All receptors come from a man aged 30 to 39 in good health.

V gene TRBV18 combines with J gene TRBJ2-5; TRBD1 matches at 9 bases. This CDR3 has 17 amino acids. V gave up 6 bases and J gave up 5 bases; unmatched junction bases: 16. Per the germline V gene, CDR1 is KGHSH and CDR2 is LQKENI. CDR3 region: CASSHTSDRGGTETQYF. DNA for the CDR3: TGTGCCAGCTCCCATACCTCGGACAGGGGAGGGACTGAGACCCAGTACTTC.

The V gene is TRBV11-2, the J gene TRBJ2-7; D remains ambiguous. The CDR3 is 15 residues long. Germline V CDR1 and CDR2: SGHAT, FQNNGV. Trimming pared 5 bases from V and 4 bases from J, leaving 18 bases between. The CDR3 DNA is TGTGCCAGCAGCATACCCCGGAAATCCGAGTACGAGCAGTACTTC. Translating gives CASSIPRKSEYEQYF.

This chain connects TRBV4-3 to TRBJ2-7; 7 nucleotides line up with TRBD2. CDR3 length: 15 residues. From germline, CDR1 is LGHNA and CDR2 YSLEER. J lost 2 bases, V lost 1 base, and 5 bases had no gene match. DNA for the CDR3: TGCGCCAGCAGCCAAGGGCTAGCGGAGACCTACGAGCAGTACTTC. Its translation: CASSQGLAETYEQYF.

The chain is built from TRBV7-8 and TRBJ2-5; D is perhaps TRBD1 (6 bases). Germline CDR1 is SGHVS and CDR2 is FQNEAQ. This CDR3 has 15 amino acids. V lost 1 base and J lost 2, with 11 bases in between. The CDR3 nucleotides are TGTGCCAGCAGCTTAGTTTTACAGGGTCAAGAGACCCAGTACTTC. Protein: CASSLVLQGQETQYF.

This chain's CDR3 is CSVGGGQTGGYTF. The DNA of the CDR3 is TGCAGCGTTGGGGGAGGACAGACGGGCGGCTACACCTTC. V is TRBV29-1 and J is TRBJ1-2; D is perhaps TRBD1 (6 bases). The V and J ends lost 4 bases and 8 bases respectively, with 17 bases between them. The germline CDR1 and CDR2 sequences are SQVTM and ANQGSEA. The CDR3 is 13 amino acids.

This chain links TRBV27 with TRBJ2-7; 8 bases agree with TRBD2. The length of the CDR3 is 16 residues. CDR1 MNHEY and CDR2 SMNVEV come from the germline V gene (reference sequence). V dropped 6 bases and J dropped 0; count of bases not matched to a gene: 10. The CDR3: CASSQVAGGNSYEQYF. Here the CDR3 DNA reads TGTGCCAGCAGCCAGGTGGCGGGAGGAAACTCCTACGAGCAGTACTTC.

The gene calls are TRBV15 and TRBJ2-1; TRBD2 aligns across 10 bases. The CDR3 contains 16 residues. Per germline, CDR1 LNHNV and CDR2 YYDKDF (reference sequence). V lost 2 bases to trimming and J lost 7 bases; unmatched junction nucleotides: 8. CDR3 in amino acids: CATSRLGLADENEQFF. The DNA for the CDR3 is TGTGCCACCAGCAGATTAGGACTAGCGGATGAAAATGAGCAGTTCTTC.

This chain joins TRBV27 and TRBJ2-1; 7 bases are a match to TRBD2. CDR3 size: 16 residues. With 5 bases clipped from V and 4 bases from J, the junction kept 11 bases outside the gene matches. Germline values: CDR1 MNHEY, CDR2 SMNVEV (reference sequence). CDR3: CASSLGLEIGYNEQFF. The CDR3 DNA reads as TGTGCCAGCAGTCTCGGACTAGAAATTGGGTACAATGAGCAGTTCTTC.

The CDR3 region is CASSIQGWVATNEKLFF. Written as DNA, the CDR3 is TGTGCCAGCAGTATACAGGGATGGGTAGCAACTAATGAAAAACTGTTTTTT. The chain couples TRBV28 to TRBJ1-4; tentatively, D is TRBD1 (6 bases). The CDR3 runs to 17 residues. V lost 5 bases and J 0 bases, leaving 16 bases between the germline ends. Germline V lookup: CDR1 MDHEN, CDR2 SYDVKM. The complete variable domain, with remaining parts taken from reference TRBV28 and TRBJ1-4, reads DVKVTQSSRYLVKRTGEKVFLECVQDMDHENMFWYRQDPGLGLRLIYFSYDVKMKEKGDIPEGYSVSREKKERFSLILESASTNQTSMYLCASSIQGWVATNEKLFFGSGTQLSVL.

The chain has TRBV29-1 and TRBJ1-1; D is ambiguous. Per the germline V gene, CDR1 is SQVTM and CDR2 is ANQGSEA. Between the trimmed V and J ends, which lost 2 bases and 4 bases, there was a span of 20 bases. The CDR3 sequence is 16 residues long. For the CDR3, the DNA is TGCAGCGTTGAAATGATGAAAGGGCCGGTAGTCACTGAAGCTTTCTTT. Its protein is CSVEMMKGPVVTEAFF.

The chain has TRBV11-2 and TRBJ2-7; no clear D gene. Germline CDR1 SGHAT, CDR2 FQNNGV. The CDR3 totals 15 residues. With 1 base removed from V and 2 bases from J, the gap between germline ends came to 12 bases. CDR3 in DNA: TGTGCCAGCAGCTTAGTGGGCGGTCTCCCCTACGAGCAGTACTTC. It yields the protein CASSLVGGLPYEQYF.

CDR3 in DNA: TGCAGCGTTGAAGATGCGCTAAAGAACACCGGGGAGCTGTTTTTT. Protein sequence: CSVEDALKNTGELFF. The V and J genes are TRBV29-1 and TRBJ2-2; no clear D. Germline CDR1 is SQVTM and CDR2 is ANQGSEA. Between the trimmed V and J ends, which lost 0 bases and 1 base, there was a span of 9 bases. The CDR3 extends over 15 amino acids.

This clone has only one observation. The rearrangement joins TRBV19 to TRBJ1-1; D remains ambiguous. CDR1 LNHDA and CDR2 SQIVND come from the germline V gene (reference sequence). This CDR3 is built from 12 residues. Trimming stripped 5 bases from V and 5 bases from J, with 9 bases between. The CDR3 DNA reads TGTGCCAGTAGTCTCGGCAGGACTGAAGCTTTCTTT. Residues: CASSLGRTEAFF.

The chain is built from TRBV7-9 and TRBJ2-2; TRBD2 matches 8 bases. The trim removed 2 bases at V and 1 base at J, leaving 6 bases unmatched. The CDR3 consists of 17 residues. CDR1 SEHNR and CDR2 FQNEAQ come from the germline V gene (reference sequence). CDR3: CASSLNSAGENTGELFF. DNA of the CDR3: TGTGCCAGCAGCTTAAATTCAGCGGGGGAGAACACCGGGGAGCTGTTTTTT.

Only a few counts were recorded for this clone. This same CDR3 is encoded by further DNA sequences in the sample. This sequence joins TRBV27 and TRBJ2-1; no firm D call. The V end lost 3 bases, the J end lost 0 bases, and 3 bases lay between the germline ends. The length of the CDR3 is 13 residues. CDR1 MNHEY and CDR2 SMNVEV come from the germline V gene (reference sequence). The CDR3 protein is CASSFSSYNEQFF. CDR3 nucleotide sequence: TGTGCCAGCAGTTTCAGCTCCTACAATGAGCAGTTCTTC.

The chain joins TRBV6-5 to TRBJ2-1, with D possibly TRBD1 on 5 matching bases. CDR3 length: 15 amino acids. Germline lookup yields CDR1 MNHEY and CDR2 SVGAGI. V was shortened by 4 bases and J by 4 bases, with 14 bases between the two germline ends. The DNA of the CDR3 is TGTGCCAGCAGTTCACAGGACGCGCTTTACAATGAGCAGTTCTTC. This translates into CASSSQDALYNEQFF.

The chain couples TRBV27 to TRBJ2-1; 8 bases map to TRBD1. CDR3 length: 16 amino acids. Germline V lookup: CDR1 MNHEY, CDR2 SMNVEV (reference sequence). V lost 2 bases, J lost 4 bases, and 7 bases stayed unmatched. CDR3 in amino acids: CASSLSRGDRYNEQFF. The CDR3 bases are TGTGCCAGCAGTTTAAGCCGAGGGGACAGGTACAATGAGCAGTTCTTC.

The V gene is TRBV7-6, the J gene TRBJ1-5; TRBD1 is a possible D gene (6 bases). This CDR3 has 17 residues. Trimming took 4 bases from V and 5 from J, leaving 21 bases between them. The germline V gene has CDR1 SGHVS and CDR2 FNYEAQ. CDR3 region: CASSYQGPGARDQPQHF. As DNA, the CDR3 is TGTGCCAGCAGCTATCAAGGCCCGGGGGCAAGGGATCAGCCCCAGCATTTT.

The CDR3 protein is CASSGQEGAYEQYF. DNA of the CDR3: TGCGCCAGCAGTGGTCAGGAAGGTGCCTACGAGCAGTACTTC. The chain links TRBV10-1 to TRBJ2-5, with no clear D. TRBJ2-7 explains the end of the DNA better; the J call may be wrong. There are 14 residues in the CDR3. Germline CDR1 WNHNN, CDR2 SYGVQD (reference sequence).

V and J are TRBV9 and TRBJ2-7; tentative D call: TRBD2 (6 bases). The V gene's germline CDR1 is SGDLS and CDR2 YYNGEE. This CDR3 has 15 residues. The ends were cut back, 0 bases at V and 0 bases at J, with 10 bases in the middle. The DNA of the CDR3 is TGTGCCAGCAGCGTAGGGGGCGGGGTCTCCTACGAGCAGTACTTC. Translated, it gives CASSVGGGVSYEQYF.

The chain carries TRBV27 and TRBJ1-2; 10 bases line up with TRBD1. Looked up from germline, CDR1 is MNHEY and CDR2 is SMNVEV (reference sequence). CDR3 length: 13 amino acids. V lost 6 bases to trimming and J lost 10 bases; unmatched junction nucleotides: 8. The CDR3 is CASSFGTGVNYTF. CDR3 nucleotides: TGTGCCAGCAGCTTTGGGACAGGGGTAAACTACACCTTC.

The chain uses TRBV4-2 and TRBJ2-7; weak D call: TRBD1 (5 bases). V was cut by 2 bases and J by 2 bases, with 13 bases left in between. This CDR3 comprises 15 residues. Germline values: CDR1 LGHNA, CDR2 YNFKEQ. CDR3 protein: CASSQRWTPAYEQYF. DNA of the CDR3: TGTGCCAGCAGCCAAAGATGGACACCGGCCTACGAGCAGTACTTC.

The rearrangement links TRBV28 to TRBJ2-7; D may be TRBD1 (6 bases). The CDR3 runs to 15 residues. Germline CDR1 reads MDHEN; CDR2 reads SYDVKM. V lost 2 bases and J lost 4, with 15 bases in between. The CDR3 DNA reads TGTGCCAGCAGTTTACTGTTGGACAGTACGTACGAGCAGTACTTC. It codes for CASSLLLDSTYEQYF. Together with reference TRBV28 and TRBJ2-7, the CDR3 gives the full variable domain: DVKVTQSSRYLVKRTGEKVFLECVQDMDHENMFWYRQDPGLGLRLIYFSYDVKMKEKGDIPEGYSVSREKKERFSLILESASTNQTSMYLCASSLLLDSTYEQYFGPGTRLTVT.

The V call is TRBV27, the J call TRBJ2-1; D is possibly TRBD2 (6 bases). V was cut by 8 bases and J by 4 bases, with 15 bases left in between. The CDR3 totals 14 residues. Germline CDR1 MNHEY, CDR2 SMNVEV (reference sequence). The CDR3 loop is CASLSRGTYNEQFF. The CDR3, as DNA: TGTGCCAGCCTCTCGAGAGGGACTTACAATGAGCAGTTCTTC.

The rearrangement joins TRBV30 to TRBJ2-2; weak D call: TRBD2 (5 bases). The CDR3 is 13 amino acids. V was cut by 8 bases and J by 6 bases, with 16 bases left in between. Germline CDR1 reads GTSNPN; CDR2 reads SVGIG (reference sequence). The CDR3 DNA is TGTGCCATTCTCCGGGGAAGCGCCGGGGAGCTGTTTTTT. This gives the protein CAILRGSAGELFF.